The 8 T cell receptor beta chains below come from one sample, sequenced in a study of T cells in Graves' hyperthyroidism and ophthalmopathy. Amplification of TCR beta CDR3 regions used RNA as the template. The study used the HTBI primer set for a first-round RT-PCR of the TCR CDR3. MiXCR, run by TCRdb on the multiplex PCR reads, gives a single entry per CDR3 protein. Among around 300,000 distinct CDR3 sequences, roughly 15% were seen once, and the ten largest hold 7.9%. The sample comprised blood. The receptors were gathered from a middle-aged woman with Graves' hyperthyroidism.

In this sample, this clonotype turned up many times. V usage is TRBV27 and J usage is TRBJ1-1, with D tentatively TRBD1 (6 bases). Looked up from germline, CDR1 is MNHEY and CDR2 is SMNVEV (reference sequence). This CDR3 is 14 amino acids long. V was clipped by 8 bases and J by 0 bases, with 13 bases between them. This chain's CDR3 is CASQGQNLNTEAFF. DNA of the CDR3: TGTGCCAGCCAGGGACAAAACTTGAACACTGAAGCTTTCTTT.

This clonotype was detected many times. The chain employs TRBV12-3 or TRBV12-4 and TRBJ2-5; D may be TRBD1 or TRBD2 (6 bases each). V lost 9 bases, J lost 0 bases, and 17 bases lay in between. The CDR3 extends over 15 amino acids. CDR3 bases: TGTGCCAGTGGGGGGCTTCCTCCCTACCAAGAGACCCAGTACTTC. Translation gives CASGGLPPYQETQYF.

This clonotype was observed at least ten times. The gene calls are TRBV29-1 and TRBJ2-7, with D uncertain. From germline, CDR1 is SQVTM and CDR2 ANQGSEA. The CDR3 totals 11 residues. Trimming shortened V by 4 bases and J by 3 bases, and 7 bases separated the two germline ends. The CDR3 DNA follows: TGCAGCGTTGGATTAGGCTACGAGCAGTACTTC. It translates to CSVGLGYEQYF.

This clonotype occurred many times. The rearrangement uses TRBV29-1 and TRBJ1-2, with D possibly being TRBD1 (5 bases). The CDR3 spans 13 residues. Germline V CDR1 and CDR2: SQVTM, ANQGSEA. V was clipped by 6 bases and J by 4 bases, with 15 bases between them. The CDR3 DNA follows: TGCAGCGTGACACGTTTGGGACCCTATGGCTACACCTTC. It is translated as CSVTRLGPYGYTF.

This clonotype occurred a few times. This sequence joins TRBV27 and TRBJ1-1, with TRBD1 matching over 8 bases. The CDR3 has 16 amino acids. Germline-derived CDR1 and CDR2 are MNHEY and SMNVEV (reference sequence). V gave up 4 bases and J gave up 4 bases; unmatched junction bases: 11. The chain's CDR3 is CASSYSGQGLGTEAFF. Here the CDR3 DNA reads TGTGCCAGCAGTTACTCCGGACAGGGCCTAGGCACTGAAGCTTTCTTT.

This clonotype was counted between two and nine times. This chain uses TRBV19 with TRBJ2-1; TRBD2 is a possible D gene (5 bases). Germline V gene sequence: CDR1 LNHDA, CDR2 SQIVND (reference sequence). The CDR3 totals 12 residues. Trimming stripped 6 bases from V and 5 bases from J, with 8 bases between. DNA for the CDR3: TGTGCCAGTAGGCTAGCCAACAATGAGCAGTTCTTC. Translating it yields CASRLANNEQFF.

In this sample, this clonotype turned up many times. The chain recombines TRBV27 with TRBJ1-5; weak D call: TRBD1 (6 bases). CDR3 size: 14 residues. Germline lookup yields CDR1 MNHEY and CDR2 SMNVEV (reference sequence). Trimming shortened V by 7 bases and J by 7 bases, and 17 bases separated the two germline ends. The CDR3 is CASTTGGAGQPQHF. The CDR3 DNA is TGTGCCAGCACCACTGGGGGCGCCGGGCAGCCCCAGCATTTT.

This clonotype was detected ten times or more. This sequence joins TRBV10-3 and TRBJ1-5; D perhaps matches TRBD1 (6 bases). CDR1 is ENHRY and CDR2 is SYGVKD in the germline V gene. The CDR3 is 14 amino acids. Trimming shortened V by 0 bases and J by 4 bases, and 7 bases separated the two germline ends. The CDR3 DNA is TGTGCCATCAGTGAGTCGGGACAAAATCAGCCCCAGCATTTT. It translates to CAISESGQNQPQHF.